This TCR beta chain originates from a study of cytomegalovirus exposure and HLA in healthy donors. This clone was observed once. The antigen is not known. Unmatched junction bases numbered 5, after V lost 4 bases and J lost 0 bases. The V gene's germline CDR1 is SGHRS and CDR2 YFSETQ. This CDR3 is 16 amino acids long. Sequenced by immunoSEQ multiplex PCR; TCRdb stores in-frame clones only, minus some. The table has under 150,000 clones, roughly 81% seen once. Study-level findings and limits: Researchers counted 164 TCR beta chains as cytomegalovirus-associated. Most TCR sequences were rare, but some public TCRs occurred in many donors.

From the 120-subject validation cohort, which was separate from the roughly 630-subject first cohort, the donors were drawn. The chain recombines TRBV5-1 with TRBJ1-4; 8 nucleotides match TRBD1. The sample consisted of PBMCs. The TCR was taken from a woman aged 30 to 39 in good health and CMV-seronegative. CDR3: CASSGDRSSTNEKLFF. CDR3 DNA sequence: TGCGCCAGCAGCGGGGACAGGAGCTCAACTAATGAAAAACTGTTTTTT.